This T cell receptor beta chain was recorded in a study of vaccination and CD4 T cells after COVID-19. General study results and limits: Recorded median SARS-CoV-2-reactive clonotype numbers increased from about 20 to 38 without reaching significance.

The sample's treatment: approximately nine-day PBMC culture with coronavirus spike peptide pools or control peptides (ViraFEST assay). Every positive PCR date fell between March and December 2020, earlier than the US Alpha, Beta and Delta variants. Sequencing of DNA taken from cultured CD4+ T cells relied on the Oncomine TCR Beta short-read assay. TCRdb reprocessed the PCR reads via MiXCR and lists one record per CDR3 protein. The sample has about 19,000 distinct CDR3 sequences, about half seen once. About this clonotype itself: Its antigen is as yet unknown.

The sequenced sample was CD4+ T cells from blood, cultured in vitro, obtained before SARS-CoV-2 vaccination. The clonotype originates from a human donor who had recovered from COVID-19.

In nucleotides, the CDR3 is TGTGCCAGCAGCTTGCAACAGCGGAACACCGGGGAGCTGTTTTTT. Its protein product is CASSLQQRNTGELFF. This chain joins TRBV5-4 and TRBJ2-2; unclear D gene. Germline loops: CDR1 SGHNT, CDR2 YYREEE (reference sequence). There are 15 residues in the CDR3. The germline V and J ends were trimmed by 1 base and 1 base, with 8 bases remaining between them.